One sample yielded the 32 T cell receptor beta chains listed below, sequenced in a study of T cell repertoires in aging, cancer and after chemotherapy. Multiplex touch-down PCR with TRB-A/B primers amplified rearranged V-D-J TRB sequences. TCRdb independently ran MiXCR on the multiplex PCR reads; one entry per CDR3 protein. The sample has approximately 10,000 distinct CDR3 sequences; around 44% are singletons. Amplification of TCR beta used genomic DNA extracted from peripheral blood. Sample: blood. All receptors come from a human donor in good health.

The chain joins TRBV25-1 to TRBJ2-1; possibly TRBD1 for D (6 bases). Germline CDR1 MGHDK, CDR2 SYGVNS. Trimming pared 4 bases from V and 9 bases from J, leaving 16 bases between. The CDR3 has 14 amino acids. CDR3 nucleotides: TGTGCCAGCAGTGTATCAAGACAGGTCTCTGAGCAGTTCTTC. Translating gives CASSVSRQVSEQFF.

This rearrangement joins TRBV12-3 or TRBV12-4 to TRBJ1-5, with 10 bases lining up with TRBD1. J lost 2 bases, V lost 3 bases, and 1 base had no gene match. The CDR3 covers 15 residues. CDR3 residues: CASSFGTGGNQPQHF. DNA of the CDR3: TGTGCCAGCAGTTTCGGGACAGGGGGCAATCAGCCCCAGCATTTT.

This rearrangement joins TRBV5-6 to TRBJ2-1; 7 bases match TRBD1. Germline CDR1 and CDR2: SGHDT and YYEEEE. The CDR3 is 16 amino acids. V was clipped by 5 bases and J by 5 bases; unmatched bases: 13. This CDR3 is CASRRTGAINDNEQFF. For the CDR3, the DNA is TGTGCCAGCAGGCGGACAGGAGCCATCAACGACAATGAGCAGTTCTTC.

This clonotype has more than one count but fewer than ten. Here the CDR3 reads CASSGEDPYEQYF. As DNA, the CDR3 is TGCGCCAGCAGTGGGGAGGACCCCTACGAGCAGTACTTC. V and J are TRBV10-1 and TRBJ2-7; tentative D call: TRBD2 (6 bases). V was trimmed by 4 bases and J by 2 bases, leaving 9 bases between them. CDR1 and CDR2 (germline): WNHNN, SYGVQD (reference sequence). The CDR3 sequence is 13 residues long.

This clonotype is medium-sized within its sample. The chain carries TRBV7-2 and TRBJ1-6, with D possibly matching TRBD1 (5 bases). Germline lookup yields CDR1 SGHTA and CDR2 FQGNSA. V gave up 3 bases and J gave up 10 bases, with 13 bases separating them. The CDR3 contains 14 residues. The CDR3: CASSLGQGGSPLHF. CDR3 nucleotide sequence: TGTGCCAGCAGCTTGGGCCAGGGTGGCTCACCCCTCCACTTT.

A few counts support this clonotype. The J gene is TRBJ2-1, the V gene TRBV19; 12 bases agree with TRBD2. The length of the CDR3 is 17 residues. Germline CDR1 and CDR2: LNHDA and SQIVND (reference sequence). V lost 9 bases to trimming and J lost 0 bases; unmatched junction nucleotides: 9. The CDR3 DNA is TGTGCCAGCTCTTCGACTAGCGGGGGCAGCTCCTACAATGAGCAGTTCTTC. This translates into CASSSTSGGSSYNEQFF.

This clonotype was seen a few times. The chain couples TRBV6-5 to TRBJ2-7; 7 positions agree with TRBD1. The CDR3 extends over 17 amino acids. V shed 3 bases and J 6 bases; nucleotides not matched to a gene: 17. The germline V gene has CDR1 MNHEY and CDR2 SVGAGI. The CDR3 sequence is CASSYPPRPGQVLEQYF. CDR3 DNA: TGTGCCAGCAGTTATCCCCCCCGGCCCGGACAGGTTCTCGAGCAGTACTTC.

V is TRBV6-5 and J is TRBJ1-1; 8 bases are shared with TRBD1. The germline V gene has CDR1 MNHEY and CDR2 SVGAGI. This CDR3 contains 16 residues. V was clipped by 2 bases and J by 1 base; unmatched bases: 6. CDR3 coding DNA: TGTGCCAGCAGTTACGGTCCTGGGACAGGGAACACTGAAGCTTTCTTT. Translation: CASSYGPGTGNTEAFF.

In this sample, this clonotype turned up a few times. This chain connects TRBV12-3 or TRBV12-4 to TRBJ1-5, with D perhaps matching TRBD1 (6 bases). The CDR3 has 13 amino acids. V was clipped by 5 bases and J by 11 bases, with 16 bases between them. In DNA, the CDR3 is TGTGCCAGCAGTAGAGACAGGTCCAGGACCCAGCATTTT. Its translation is CASSRDRSRTQHF.

This clonotype was counted between two and nine times. This chain connects TRBV28 to TRBJ2-2; 8 positions agree with TRBD2. Trimming at V came to 2 bases and at J to 4 bases, leaving 6 bases not matched to a gene. The CDR3 has 16 residues. Germline V gene lookup returns CDR1 MDHEN and CDR2 SYDVKM. CDR3 residues: CASSLVPGLVTGELFF. The DNA for the CDR3 is TGTGCCAGCAGTTTAGTCCCGGGACTAGTCACCGGGGAGCTGTTTTTT.

V usage is TRBV11-2 and J usage is TRBJ2-2; D uncertain. CDR3 length: 14 residues. The germline V and J ends were trimmed by 1 base and 5 bases, with 8 bases remaining between them. Germline values: CDR1 SGHAT, CDR2 FQNNGV. In DNA form, the CDR3 reads TGTGCCAGCAGCTTAGTTCGTGAGACCGGGGAGCTGTTTTTT. Translating it yields CASSLVRETGELFF.

The genes are TRBV19 and TRBJ1-2, with 7 bases aligning to TRBD1. The CDR3 is 13 amino acids. Per the germline V gene, CDR1 is LNHDA and CDR2 is SQIVND (reference sequence). V lost 4 bases and J lost 5; bases outside the gene matches: 4. In DNA, the CDR3 is TGTGCCAGTAGTAAAGGACAGGAATATGGCTACACCTTC. Translated, it gives CASSKGQEYGYTF.

The chain joins TRBV12-3 or TRBV12-4 to TRBJ2-4, with 9 bases fitting TRBD1. CDR3 length equals 15 residues. J was trimmed by 7 bases and V by 5 bases; bases with no gene match: 9. CDR3 in DNA: TGTGCCAGCAGTCCGACAGGGGGACAGAGGAACATTCAGTACTTC. Residues: CASSPTGGQRNIQYF.

This clonotype turned up a few times. The rearrangement links TRBV6-5 to TRBJ1-1; D perhaps matches TRBD1 (6 bases). CDR3 length: 14 residues. Trimming removed 5 bases at V and 8 bases at J, with 18 bases between. Germline lookup yields CDR1 MNHEY and CDR2 SVGAGI. CDR3 region: CASSQDRRGVEAFF. CDR3 nucleotides: TGTGCCAGCAGTCAAGACAGGCGAGGGGTAGAAGCTTTCTTT.

The chain joins TRBV20-1 to TRBJ2-5, with D unresolved. The CDR3 extends over 11 amino acids. The germline V gene encodes CDR1 DFQATT and CDR2 SNEGSKA (reference sequence). Trimming removed 6 bases from V and 2 bases from J, with 7 bases in between. In DNA form, the CDR3 reads TGCAGTGCAGTCCCGCAAGAGACCCAGTACTTC. Residues: CSAVPQETQYF.

DNA for the CDR3: TGTGCCATCAGGGGGACAGAGGGGAGCAATCAGCCCCAGCATTTT. Residues: CAIRGTEGSNQPQHF. The chain employs TRBV10-3 and TRBJ1-5; 7 positions agree with TRBD1. Unmatched junction bases numbered 6, after V lost 6 bases and J lost 1 base. The CDR3 covers 15 residues. Germline values: CDR1 ENHRY, CDR2 SYGVKD.

This clonotype turned up a few times. The chain uses TRBV10-2 and TRBJ2-5; 8 bases line up with TRBD2. The CDR3 is 13 amino acids. Per the germline V gene, CDR1 is WSHSY and CDR2 is SAAADI. With 6 bases clipped from V and 5 bases from J, the junction kept 5 bases outside the gene matches. The CDR3 sequence is CASRRGEWETQYF. The CDR3, as DNA: TGCGCCAGCAGGCGGGGGGAGTGGGAGACCCAGTACTTC.

A note on this clonotype: The germline gene is not matched at one end of the junction; a read error may be the cause. V and J are TRBV4-1 and TRBJ2-4; 9 nucleotides match TRBD1. Germline assignment: CDR1 MGHRA and CDR2 YSYEKL. The CDR3 runs to 17 residues. The CDR3 DNA follows: TGTGCCAGCAGCCAAGCAAACAGGGGGCAAGCCAAAAACATTCAGTACTTC. Translated, it gives CASSQANRGQAKNIQYF.

The gene calls are TRBV6-5 and TRBJ2-1; D remains unclear. There are 14 residues in the CDR3. The germline V gene encodes CDR1 MNHEY and CDR2 SVGAGI. Trimming removed 4 bases at V and 0 bases at J, with 7 bases between. DNA of the CDR3: TGTGCCAGCAGTTTGAAGAGCTCCTACAATGAGCAGTTCTTC. Translated, it gives CASSLKSSYNEQFF.

This clonotype turned up a few times. The CDR3 loop reads CASSSGFSNTEAFF. The CDR3 bases are TGTGCCAGCAGTTCGGGGTTTTCGAACACTGAAGCTTTCTTT. The chain couples TRBV27 to TRBJ1-1, with unresolved D. The CDR3 is 14 residues long. Germline V gene data show CDR1 as MNHEY and CDR2 as SMNVEV (reference sequence). Trimming stripped 4 bases from V and 1 base from J, with 10 bases between.

A few counts support this clonotype. V and J are TRBV20-1 and TRBJ2-3, with 7 nucleotides matching TRBD1. After removal of 6 bases from V and 4 bases from J, the junction contained 1 base not matched to a gene. Germline CDR1 reads DFQATT; CDR2 reads SNEGSKA (reference sequence). The CDR3 is 11 amino acids. As DNA, the CDR3 is TGCAGTGCACAGGGGTCAGATACGCAGTATTTT. It yields the protein CSAQGSDTQYF.

This clonotype was detected a few times. The gene calls are TRBV5-4 and TRBJ1-2; a weak D match, TRBD1 (5 bases). CDR1 SGHNT and CDR2 YYREEE come from the germline V gene (reference sequence). V lost 0 bases, J lost 4 bases, and 16 bases lay in between. CDR3 length equals 16 residues. The CDR3 region is CASSLVAGQGLYGYTF. CDR3 bases: TGTGCCAGCAGCTTGGTAGCCGGGCAGGGCCTCTATGGCTACACCTTC.

This clonotype was recorded a few times. The chain joins TRBV19 to TRBJ1-2, with 7 positions matching TRBD1. CDR1 and CDR2 from the germline V gene are LNHDA and SQIVND (reference sequence). The CDR3 consists of 15 residues. The V and J ends lost 3 bases and 3 bases, in that order; junction bases with no gene match: 7. The CDR3 region is CASSIPRQGYYGYTF. Written as DNA, the CDR3 is TGTGCCAGTAGTATCCCCCGACAGGGCTACTATGGCTACACCTTC.

The V and J genes are TRBV12-3 or TRBV12-4 and TRBJ1-3; D is ambiguous. The CDR3 loop spans 13 amino acids. The V end lost 2 bases, the J end lost 1 base, and 3 bases lay between the germline ends. The chain's CDR3 is CASSLISGNTIYF. Here the CDR3 DNA reads TGTGCCAGCAGTTTAATTTCTGGAAACACCATATATTTT.

The V call is TRBV12-3 or TRBV12-4, the J call TRBJ2-1; D possibly corresponds to TRBD2 (5 bases). The V gene lost 3 bases and the J gene lost 5 bases, with 11 bases spanning the gap. This CDR3 has 14 residues. CDR3 DNA: TGTGCCAGCAGTTTCTTGGGAGTAAACAATGAGCAGTTCTTC. It is translated as CASSFLGVNNEQFF.

This clonotype was detected a few times. The V call is TRBV30, the J call TRBJ1-3; 7 nucleotides match TRBD1. Germline CDR1 GTSNPN, CDR2 SVGIG (reference sequence). This CDR3 comprises 12 residues. The junction had 9 bases not matched to a gene; V was cut back by 3 bases and J by 13 bases. This CDR3 is CAWSGGSGQIYF. For the CDR3, the DNA is TGTGCCTGGAGCGGCGGGTCGGGACAGATATATTTT.

Within the sample, this clonotype is medium-sized (0.01 to 0.1%). This chain links TRBV20-1 with TRBJ1-2; D unclear. V was shortened by 1 base and J by 4 bases, with 7 bases between the two germline ends. CDR1 DFQATT and CDR2 SNEGSKA come from the germline V gene (reference sequence). The CDR3 covers 12 residues. The CDR3 coding sequence is TGCAGTGCTAGAGGCCCCTCCTATGGCTACACCTTC. It specifies CSARGPSYGYTF.

By sample fraction, this clonotype is medium-sized. The chain combines TRBV29-1 with TRBJ1-1; D not certain. This CDR3 is built from 13 residues. Trimming pared 4 bases from V and 4 bases from J, leaving 13 bases between. CDR1 and CDR2 (germline): SQVTM, ANQGSEA. In nucleotides, the CDR3 is TGCAGCGTTGCCCTGTTTATGGGCACTGAAGCTTTCTTT. Protein product: CSVALFMGTEAFF.

In this sample, this clonotype turned up a few times. This chain links TRBV30 with TRBJ2-7; D is uncertain. The V end was cut by 3 bases, the J end by 3 bases, with 12 bases between. The length of the CDR3 is 13 residues. Germline V lookup: CDR1 GTSNPN, CDR2 SVGIG (reference sequence). CDR3 DNA: TGTGCCTGGAGGGGCTCCCACTACTACGAGCAGTACGTC. Its protein is CAWRGSHYYEQYV.

Here the CDR3 reads CATSDPDREGYTF. CDR3 in DNA: TGTGCCACCAGTGACCCGGACAGGGAGGGCTACACCTTC. The chain carries TRBV24-1 and TRBJ1-2; 8 bases align to TRBD1. The CDR3 is 13 amino acids. Per the germline V gene, CDR1 is KGHDR and CDR2 is SFDVKD. J gave up 8 bases and V 4 bases, and 5 bases lay outside the gene matches.

This clonotype was recorded a few times. The CDR3, as DNA: TGTGCCAGCAGCGTTCTAGTAGCGGGGGGGCCTCGGAATGAGCAGTTCTTC. This translates into CASSVLVAGGPRNEQFF. The genes are TRBV5-6 and TRBJ2-1, with TRBD2 matching 11 bases. The CDR3 runs to 17 residues. Germline V lookup: CDR1 SGHDT, CDR2 YYEEEE. J was trimmed by 7 bases and V by 4 bases; bases with no gene match: 13.

This clonotype has just a few counts. The chain combines TRBV27 with TRBJ1-6, with no clear D. The CDR3 spans 14 residues. Trimming took 3 bases from V and 6 from J, leaving 9 bases between them. The germline V gene has CDR1 MNHEY and CDR2 SMNVEV (reference sequence). The CDR3 protein is CASSFYQINSPLHF. The CDR3 region has the DNA TGTGCCAGCAGTTTCTACCAGATTAATTCACCCCTCCACTTT.